This TCR beta chain was obtained from a study of response to subunit inactivated influenza vaccine. TCRdb itself ran the RT-PCR reads through MiXCR, one entry per CDR3 protein. The sample records 500,000 or so distinct CDR3 sequences, 16% being singletons. Study results and limitations: Authors suggested each seasonal influenza vaccination recruits few new T cells.

The CDR3 extends over 15 amino acids. CDR1 and CDR2 from the germline V gene are SGHRS and YFSETQ. Losses at the gene ends were 4 bases for V and 0 bases for J; bases not matched to a gene: 6. This clonotype was picked up a small number of times. Its specificity is not known. This specimen was CD4+ T cells sorted from PBMCs, taken 23 to 25 months after vaccination. V usage is TRBV5-1 and J usage is TRBJ1-2; 7 bases line up with TRBD1. This TCR was recovered from a man between 50 and 69 years old who received an inactivated influenza vaccine. CDR3 region: CASSAGQAANYGYTF. CDR3 sequence (DNA): TGCGCCAGCAGCGCTGGACAGGCGGCTAACTATGGCTACACCTTC.